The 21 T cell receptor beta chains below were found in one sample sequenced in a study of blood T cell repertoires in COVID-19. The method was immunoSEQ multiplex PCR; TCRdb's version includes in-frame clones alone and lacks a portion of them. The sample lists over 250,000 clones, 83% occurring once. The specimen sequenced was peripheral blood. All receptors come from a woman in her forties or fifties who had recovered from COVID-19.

DNA for the CDR3: TGTGCCAGCTCACTAGGGGAACCCTACGAGCAGTACTTC. This codes for CASSLGEPYEQYF. V usage is TRBV18 and J usage is TRBJ2-7; D perhaps matches TRBD1 (5 bases). This CDR3 spans 13 amino acids. Trimming pared 4 bases from V and 2 bases from J, leaving 9 bases between. Germline loops: CDR1 KGHSH, CDR2 LQKENI.

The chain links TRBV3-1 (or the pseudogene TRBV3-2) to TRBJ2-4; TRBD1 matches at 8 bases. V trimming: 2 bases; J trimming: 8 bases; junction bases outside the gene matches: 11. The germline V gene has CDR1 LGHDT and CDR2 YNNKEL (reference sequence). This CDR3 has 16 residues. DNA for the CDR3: TGTGCCAGCAGCCAATGGACAGGGCCATCGGGAGACATTCAGTACTTC. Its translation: CASSQWTGPSGDIQYF.

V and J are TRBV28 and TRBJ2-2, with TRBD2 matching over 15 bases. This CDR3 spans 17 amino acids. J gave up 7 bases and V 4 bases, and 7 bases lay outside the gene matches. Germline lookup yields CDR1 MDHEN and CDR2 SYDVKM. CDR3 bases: TGTGCCAGCAGTTCCCTTGGGACTAGCGGGAGGCACGGGGAGCTGTTTTTT. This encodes CASSSLGTSGRHGELFF.

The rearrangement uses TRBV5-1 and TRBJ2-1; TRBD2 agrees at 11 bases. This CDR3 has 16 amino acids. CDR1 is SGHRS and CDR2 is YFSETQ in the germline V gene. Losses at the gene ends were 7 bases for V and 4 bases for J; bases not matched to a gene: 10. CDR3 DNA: TGCGCCAGCTCCCCGGGGGGGACTAGCGGTTACAATGAGCAGTTCTTC. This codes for CASSPGGTSGYNEQFF. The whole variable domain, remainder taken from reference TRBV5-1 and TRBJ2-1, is KAGVTQTPRYLIKTRGQQVTLSCSPISGHRSVSWYQQTPGQGLQFLFEYFSETQRNKGNFPGRFSGRQFSNSRSEMNVSTLELGDSALYLCASSPGGTSGYNEQFFGPGTRLTVL.

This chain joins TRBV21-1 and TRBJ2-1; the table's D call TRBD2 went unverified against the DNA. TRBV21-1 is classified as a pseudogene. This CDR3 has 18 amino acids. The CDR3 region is CASSKYGLAGTLYNEQFF. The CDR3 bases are TGTGCCAGCAGCAAATATGGTTTAGCGGGGACCCTCTACAATGAGCAGTTCTTC.

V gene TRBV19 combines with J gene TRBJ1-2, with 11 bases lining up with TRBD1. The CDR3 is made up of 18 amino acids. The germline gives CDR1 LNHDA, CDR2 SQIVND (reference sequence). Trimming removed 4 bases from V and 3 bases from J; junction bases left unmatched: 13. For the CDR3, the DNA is TGTGCCAGTAGTAGCCCCGGGACAGGGGGTTTAGTTGACTATGGCTACACCTTC. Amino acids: CASSSPGTGGLVDYGYTF.

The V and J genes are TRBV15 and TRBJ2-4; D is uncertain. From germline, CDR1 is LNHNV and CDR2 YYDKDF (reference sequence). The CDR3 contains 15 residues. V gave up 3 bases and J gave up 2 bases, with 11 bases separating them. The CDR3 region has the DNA TGTGCCACCAGCAGTCCAGGTGGCCCCAAAAACATTCAGTACTTC. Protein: CATSSPGGPKNIQYF.

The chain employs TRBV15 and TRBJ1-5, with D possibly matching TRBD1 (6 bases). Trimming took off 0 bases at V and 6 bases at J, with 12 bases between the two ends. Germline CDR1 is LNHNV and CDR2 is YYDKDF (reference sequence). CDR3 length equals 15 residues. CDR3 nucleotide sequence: TGTGCCACCAGCAGAGAGCTGGGGGGGGCTCAGCCCCAGCATTTT. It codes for CATSRELGGAQPQHF.

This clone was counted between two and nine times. The CDR3 loop reads CASSEAGVGNIQYF. DNA for the CDR3: TGCGCCAGCAGCGAGGCAGGGGTTGGAAACATTCAGTACTTC. The V and J genes are TRBV4-1 and TRBJ2-4, with D maybe TRBD1 (6 bases). This CDR3 has 14 amino acids. The germline V gene encodes CDR1 MGHRA and CDR2 YSYEKL. Trimming removed 5 bases from V and 6 bases from J, with 14 bases in between.

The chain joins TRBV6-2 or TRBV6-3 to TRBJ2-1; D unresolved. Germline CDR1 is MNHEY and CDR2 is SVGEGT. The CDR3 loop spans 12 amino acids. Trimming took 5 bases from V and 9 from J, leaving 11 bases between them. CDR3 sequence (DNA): TGTGCCAGCAGTCACCCAGTCCGTGAGCAGTTCTTC. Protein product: CASSHPVREQFF.

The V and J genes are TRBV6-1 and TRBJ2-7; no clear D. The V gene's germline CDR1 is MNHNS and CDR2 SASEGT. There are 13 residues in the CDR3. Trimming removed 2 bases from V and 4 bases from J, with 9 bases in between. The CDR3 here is CASSERVSYEQYF. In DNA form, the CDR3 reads TGTGCCAGCAGTGAACGTGTGAGTTACGAGCAGTACTTC.

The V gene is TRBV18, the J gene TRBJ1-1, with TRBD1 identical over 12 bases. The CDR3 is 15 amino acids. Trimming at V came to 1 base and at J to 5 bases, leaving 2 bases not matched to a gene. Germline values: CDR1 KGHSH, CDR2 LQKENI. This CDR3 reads CASSPQGQGATEAFF. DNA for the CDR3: TGTGCCAGCTCACCACAGGGACAGGGGGCGACTGAAGCTTTCTTT. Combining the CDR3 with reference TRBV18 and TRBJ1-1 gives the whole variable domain NAGVMQNPRHLVRRRGQEARLRCSPMKGHSHVYWYRQLPEEGLKFMVYLQKENIIDESGMPKERFSAEFPKEGPSILRIQQVVRGDSAAYFCASSPQGQGATEAFFGQGTRLTVV.

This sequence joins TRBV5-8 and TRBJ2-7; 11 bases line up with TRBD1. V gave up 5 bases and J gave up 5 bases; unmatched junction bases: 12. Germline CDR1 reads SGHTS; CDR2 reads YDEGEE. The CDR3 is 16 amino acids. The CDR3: CASSSGAGTGGHEQYF. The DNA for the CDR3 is TGTGCCAGCAGTTCCGGGGCCGGGACAGGGGGTCACGAGCAGTACTTC. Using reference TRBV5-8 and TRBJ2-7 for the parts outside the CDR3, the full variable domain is EAGVTQSPTHLIKTRGQQATLRCSPISGHTSVYWYQQALGLGLQFLLWYDEGEERNRGNFPPRFSGRQFPNYSSELNVNALELEDSALYLCASSSGAGTGGHEQYFGPGTRLTVT.

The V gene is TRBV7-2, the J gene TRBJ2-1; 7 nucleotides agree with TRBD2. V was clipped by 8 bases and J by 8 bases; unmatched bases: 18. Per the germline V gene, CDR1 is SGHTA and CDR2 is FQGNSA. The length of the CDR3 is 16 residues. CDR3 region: CASSAYGGGGLDEQFF. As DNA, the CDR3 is TGTGCCAGCTCAGCTTATGGGGGGGGAGGGTTGGATGAGCAGTTCTTC.

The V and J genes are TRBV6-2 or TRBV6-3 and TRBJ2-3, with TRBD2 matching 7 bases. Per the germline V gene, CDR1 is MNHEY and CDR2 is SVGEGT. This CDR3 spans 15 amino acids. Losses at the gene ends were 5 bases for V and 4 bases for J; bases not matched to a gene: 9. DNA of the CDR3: TGTGCCAGCAGTCAGCCGGGACTACCCCCAGATACGCAGTATTTT. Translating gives CASSQPGLPPDTQYF.

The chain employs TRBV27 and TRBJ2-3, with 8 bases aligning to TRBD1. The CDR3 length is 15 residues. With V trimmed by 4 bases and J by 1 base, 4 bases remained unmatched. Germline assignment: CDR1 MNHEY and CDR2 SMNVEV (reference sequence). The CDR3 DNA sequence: TGTGCCAGCAGTTCCCAGACAGGGGGCACAGATACGCAGTATTTT. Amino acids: CASSSQTGGTDTQYF.

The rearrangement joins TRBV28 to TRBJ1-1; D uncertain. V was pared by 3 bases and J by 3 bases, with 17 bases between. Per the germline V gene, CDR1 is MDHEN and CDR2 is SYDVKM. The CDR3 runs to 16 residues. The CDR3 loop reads CASSFPTWGGDTEAFF. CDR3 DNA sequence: TGTGCCAGCAGTTTCCCCACTTGGGGAGGCGACACTGAAGCTTTCTTT.

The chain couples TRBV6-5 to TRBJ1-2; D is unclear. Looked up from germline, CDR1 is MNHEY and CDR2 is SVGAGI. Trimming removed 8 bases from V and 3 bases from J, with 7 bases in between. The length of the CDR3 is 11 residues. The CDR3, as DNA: TGTGCCAGCCATTCAGACTATGGCTACACCTTC. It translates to CASHSDYGYTF.

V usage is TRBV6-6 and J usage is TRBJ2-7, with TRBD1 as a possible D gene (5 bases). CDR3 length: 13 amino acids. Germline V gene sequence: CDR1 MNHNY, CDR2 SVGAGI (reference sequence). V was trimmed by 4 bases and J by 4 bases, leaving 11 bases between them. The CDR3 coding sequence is TGTGCCAGCAGTTCCCAACAGGTTTACGAGCAGTACTTC. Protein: CASSSQQVYEQYF.

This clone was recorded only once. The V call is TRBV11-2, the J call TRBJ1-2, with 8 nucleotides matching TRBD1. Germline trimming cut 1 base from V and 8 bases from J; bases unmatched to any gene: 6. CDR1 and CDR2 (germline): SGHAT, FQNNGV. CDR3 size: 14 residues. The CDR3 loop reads CASSLGDRGAGYTF. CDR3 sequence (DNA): TGTGCCAGCAGCTTAGGTGACAGGGGAGCCGGCTACACCTTC.

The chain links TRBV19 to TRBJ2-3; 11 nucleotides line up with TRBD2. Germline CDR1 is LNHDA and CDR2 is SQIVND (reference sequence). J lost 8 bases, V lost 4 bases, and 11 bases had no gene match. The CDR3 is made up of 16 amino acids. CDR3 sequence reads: CASSTTLSGGARTQYF. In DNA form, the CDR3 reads TGTGCCAGTAGTACAACTCTTAGCGGGGGGGCGCGTACGCAGTATTTT.